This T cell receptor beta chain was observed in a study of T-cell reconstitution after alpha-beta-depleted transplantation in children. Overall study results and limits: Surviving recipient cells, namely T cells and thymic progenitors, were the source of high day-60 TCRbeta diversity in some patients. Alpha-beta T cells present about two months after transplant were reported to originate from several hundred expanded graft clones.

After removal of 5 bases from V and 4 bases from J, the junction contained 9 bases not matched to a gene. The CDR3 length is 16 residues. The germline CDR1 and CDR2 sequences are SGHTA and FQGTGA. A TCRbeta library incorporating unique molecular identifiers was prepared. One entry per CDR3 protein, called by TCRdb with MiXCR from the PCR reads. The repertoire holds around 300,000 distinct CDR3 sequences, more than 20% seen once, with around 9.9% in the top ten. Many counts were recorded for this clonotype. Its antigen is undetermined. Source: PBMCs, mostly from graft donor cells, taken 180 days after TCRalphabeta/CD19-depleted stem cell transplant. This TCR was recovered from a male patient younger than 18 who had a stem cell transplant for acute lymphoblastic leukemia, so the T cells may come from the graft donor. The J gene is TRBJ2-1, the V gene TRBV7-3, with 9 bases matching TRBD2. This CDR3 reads CASSPRLAEGYNEQFF. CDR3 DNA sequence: TGTGCCAGCAGCCCACGACTAGCGGAGGGGTACAATGAGCAGTTCTTC.